The entry below gives a single TCR beta chain sequence along with its context. Its antigen is unidentified. Clones were read by immunoSEQ multiplex PCR, and TCRdb kept only the in-frame ones, dropping some. The sample holds about 2,900 clones, roughly four fifths seen once. Germline CDR1 is SGHTA and CDR2 is FQGTGA. V lost 2 bases, J lost 0 bases, and 17 bases lay in between. The CDR3 totals 18 residues. These data are taken from a study of immune cell composition in non-small cell lung cancer. General study points: Lung adenocarcinomas had lower top 10 clone scores and clonality than squamous tumours. Clones >0.5% enriched in tumour were rarer in adenocarcinoma (around 33%) than squamous (about 80%).

Separately, the same data were catalogued under a study of CD4 T cells in lung cancer. Turning to that study: Blood T cells were screened for responses to candidate mutation neoepitopes.

The clonotype was recovered from a human donor with non-small cell lung cancer. V gene TRBV7-3 combines with J gene TRBJ1-3, with no clear D. Specimen: lung tumor tissue. The CDR3 region is CASSLLFADTFSGNTIYF. The DNA of the CDR3 is TGTGCCAGCAGCTTACTCTTCGCTGACACGTTCTCTGGAAACACCATATATTTT.